This entry concerns a single TCR beta chain. Germline lookup yields CDR1 MNHNY and CDR2 SVGAGI (reference sequence). The CDR3 loop spans 14 amino acids. The V end lost 2 bases, the J end lost 0 bases, and 7 bases lay between the germline ends. These data originate in a study of blood T cell repertoires in COVID-19. Whole-study context: Material from acute and convalescent COVID-19 was sourced from the United States, Italy and Spain. T cells, B-cell-depleted T cells, or PBMCs supplied cDNA or gDNA.

Sequencing used immunoSEQ multiplex PCR; TCRdb keeps in-frame clones, though not all of them. The sample comprises 60,000 to 85,000 clones, 87% of which are singletons, and approximately 30% rests with the top ten. The rearrangement joins TRBV6-6 to TRBJ2-5; D gene unclear. Material: peripheral blood. This receptor was obtained from an elderly woman with active or convalescent COVID-19. CDR3 bases: TGTGCCAGCAGTTACACGAGGTACCAAGAGACCCAGTACTTC. Its translation: CASSYTRYQETQYF.